Listed here are 9 T cell receptor beta chains from one sample, sequenced in a study of blood T cell repertoires in COVID-19. Some clones are missing from TCRdb's copy, which holds only in-frame ones; the method was immunoSEQ multiplex PCR. The sample consists of a few hundred thousand clones, 75% to 90% of them appearing once. The sequenced sample was peripheral blood. The receptors were gathered from a woman in her seventies with COVID-19, enrolled during active disease.

In this sample, this clone turned up a few times. The chain is built from TRBV14 and TRBJ1-2; 7 bases align to TRBD1. Germline V CDR1 and CDR2: SGHDN, FVKESK. This CDR3 spans 13 amino acids. Trimming at V came to 5 bases and at J to 2 bases, leaving 2 bases not matched to a gene. The DNA for the CDR3 is TGTGCCAGCAGCGACAGGGTCAACTATGGCTACACCTTC. Translated: CASSDRVNYGYTF.

This clone was counted only a few times. This chain links TRBV7-2 with TRBJ2-1; TRBD2 matches at 13 bases. Germline CDR1 reads SGHTA; CDR2 reads FQGNSA. The CDR3 runs to 13 residues. The J segment lost 9 bases and the V segment lost 7 bases, leaving 3 bases of the junction unmatched. The CDR3 region has the DNA TGTGCCAGCACCAGGACTAGCGGGAGTGAGCAGTTCTTC. Translation gives CASTRTSGSEQFF. The entire variable domain, with the rest obtained from reference TRBV7-2 and TRBJ2-1, is as follows: GAGVSQSPSNKVTEKGKDVELRCDPISGHTALYWYRQSLGQGLEFLIYFQGNSAPDKSGLPSDRFSAERTGGSVSTLTIQRTQQEDSAVYLCASTRTSGSEQFFGPGTRLTVL.

This chain connects TRBV6-6 to TRBJ1-2; 7 bases are a match to TRBD1. V trimming: 7 bases; J trimming: 5 bases; junction bases outside the gene matches: 10. CDR3 length: 14 residues. CDR1 and CDR2 from the germline V gene are MNHNY and SVGAGI (reference sequence). CDR3 coding DNA: TGTGCCAGCAACGGACAGGCCAGAGATTATGGCTACACCTTC. Amino acid sequence: CASNGQARDYGYTF.

The sample holds a few counts of this clone. The rearrangement joins TRBV7-2 to TRBJ2-2; TRBD1 aligns across 7 bases. The germline gives CDR1 SGHTA, CDR2 FQGNSA. This CDR3 is 15 amino acids long. V trimming: 1 base; J trimming: 6 bases; junction bases outside the gene matches: 5. Here the CDR3 reads CASSLDRGQAGELFF. The CDR3 bases are TGTGCCAGCAGCTTAGATAGGGGGCAAGCCGGGGAGCTGTTTTTT.

This clone was counted between two and nine times. Within the sample, other DNA sequences also encode this same CDR3. The rearrangement uses TRBV18 and TRBJ2-5; tentative D call: TRBD1 (6 bases). Trimming left V 6 bases short and J 2 bases short, with 10 bases between. The CDR3 consists of 13 residues. Germline V CDR1 and CDR2: KGHSH, LQKENI. The DNA for the CDR3 is TGTGCCAGCTCCTCGGACAGTCAAGAGACCCAGTACTTC. It specifies CASSSDSQETQYF.

The rearrangement uses TRBV5-4 and TRBJ2-7; 9 bases match TRBD1. V was clipped by 4 bases and J by 4 bases; unmatched bases: 9. The CDR3 is 15 residues long. CDR1 SGHNT and CDR2 YYREEE come from the germline V gene (reference sequence). In DNA, the CDR3 is TGTGCCAGCAGCAGATTGGGACAGGGCAATTACGAGCAGTACTTC. Protein sequence: CASSRLGQGNYEQYF.

This chain joins TRBV7-8 and TRBJ2-3; TRBD2 is a possible D gene (6 bases). V shed 5 bases and J shed 2 bases, with 23 bases lying between them. Germline CDR1 SGHVS, CDR2 FQNEAQ. The CDR3 has 18 amino acids. The CDR3 DNA is TGTGCCAGCAGCAGAAGGAGGGCCGGTCCAACCGCCACAGATACGCAGTATTTT. This encodes CASSRRRAGPTATDTQYF.

J is TRBJ2-1 and V is TRBV30; 9 nucleotides match TRBD2. Looked up from germline, CDR1 is GTSNPN and CDR2 is SVGIG (reference sequence). This CDR3 has 15 residues. J lost 0 bases, V lost 0 bases, and 0 bases had no gene match. CDR3 coding DNA: TGTGCCTGGAGTGTTAGCGGGAGCTCCTACAATGAGCAGTTCTTC. This sequence encodes CAWSVSGSSYNEQFF.

V gene TRBV6-6 combines with J gene TRBJ2-7, with D tentatively TRBD2 (5 bases). Per germline, CDR1 MNHNY and CDR2 SVGAGI (reference sequence). There are 13 residues in the CDR3. V was clipped by 7 bases and J by 2 bases, with 12 bases between them. The CDR3 nucleotides are TGTGCCAGCATGGCGGGCCCAACCTACGAGCAGTACTTC. It translates to CASMAGPTYEQYF.